The present T cell receptor (beta chain) was sequenced within a study of cytomegalovirus exposure and HLA in healthy donors. Study-wide context: Approximately 190 million T cells yielded 117 million unique TCR beta sequences in earlier analysis.

General study points: An analysis that came later showed most CMV-associated TCR beta chains appearing HLA-restricted.

The PCR contained 60 Vbeta and 13 Jbeta primers. Using immunoSEQ multiplex PCR, the repertoire was profiled, and TCRdb retains in-frame clones only, with some absent. The sample lists under 150,000 clones, around three quarters seen once, with roughly 1.8% in the top ten. The CDR3 is 16 amino acids. V shed 4 bases, J shed 1 base, and the junction held 7 bases outside the gene matches. Germline CDR1 is MNHEY and CDR2 is SVGAGI. Comments on this clone: Its antigen is undetermined.

Sequencing input: PBMCs. This TCR was sampled from a woman aged 45-65 years in good health and CMV-seronegative. V gene TRBV6-5 combines with J gene TRBJ2-3, with 8 bases fitting TRBD1. CDR3 residues: CASSSPPGQGTDTQYF. DNA for the CDR3: TGTGCCAGCAGTTCCCCCCCGGGACAGGGCACAGATACGCAGTATTTT.